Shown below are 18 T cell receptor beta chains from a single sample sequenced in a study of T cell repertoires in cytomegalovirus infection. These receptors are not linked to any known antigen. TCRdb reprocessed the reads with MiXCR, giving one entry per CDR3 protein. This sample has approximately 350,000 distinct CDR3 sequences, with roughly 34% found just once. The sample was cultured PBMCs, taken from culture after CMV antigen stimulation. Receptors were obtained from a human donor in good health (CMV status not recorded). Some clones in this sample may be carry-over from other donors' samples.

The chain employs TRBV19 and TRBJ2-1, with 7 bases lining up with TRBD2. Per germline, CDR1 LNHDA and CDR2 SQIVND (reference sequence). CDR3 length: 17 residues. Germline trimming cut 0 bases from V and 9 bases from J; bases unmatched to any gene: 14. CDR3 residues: CASSIDLGLVSTVEQFF. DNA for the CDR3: TGTGCCAGTAGTATAGATCTAGGACTAGTGAGTACGGTTGAGCAGTTCTTC.

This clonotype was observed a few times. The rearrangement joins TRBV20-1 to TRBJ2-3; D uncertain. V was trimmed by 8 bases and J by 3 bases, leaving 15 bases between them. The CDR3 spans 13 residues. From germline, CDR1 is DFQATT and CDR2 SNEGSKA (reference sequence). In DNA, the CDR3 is TGCAGTCTCAGACTGTCGGAGACAGATACGCAGTATTTT. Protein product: CSLRLSETDTQYF.

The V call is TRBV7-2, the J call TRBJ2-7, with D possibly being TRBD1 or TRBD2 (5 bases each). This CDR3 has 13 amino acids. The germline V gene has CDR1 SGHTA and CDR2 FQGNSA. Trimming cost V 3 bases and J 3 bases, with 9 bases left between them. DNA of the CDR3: TGTGCCAGCAGCTTGGGACGGAACTACGAGCAGTACGTC. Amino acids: CASSLGRNYEQYV.

The CDR3 nucleotides are TGTGCCAGCAGCTTAGCGTTAGCTGGCGGGGAGCTGTTTTTT. Its protein is CASSLALAGGELFF. The genes are TRBV7-2 and TRBJ2-2; D is unclear. V lost 0 bases and J lost 7, with 9 bases in between. CDR1 is SGHTA, CDR2 FQGNSA, per germline. The length of the CDR3 is 14 residues.

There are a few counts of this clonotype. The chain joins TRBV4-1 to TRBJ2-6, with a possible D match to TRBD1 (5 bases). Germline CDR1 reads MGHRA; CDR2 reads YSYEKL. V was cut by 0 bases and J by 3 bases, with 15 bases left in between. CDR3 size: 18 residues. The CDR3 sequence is CASSQESFRDRGANVLTF. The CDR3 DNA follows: TGCGCCAGCAGCCAAGAGTCCTTCAGGGATCGTGGGGCCAACGTCCTGACTTTC.

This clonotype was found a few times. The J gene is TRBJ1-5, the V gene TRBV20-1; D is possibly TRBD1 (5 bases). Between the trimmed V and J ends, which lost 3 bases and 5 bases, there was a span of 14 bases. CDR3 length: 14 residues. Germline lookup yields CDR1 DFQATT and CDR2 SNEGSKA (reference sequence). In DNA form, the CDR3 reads TGCAGTGCTAGTTCCCGATGGGGGGATCAGCCCCAGCATTTT. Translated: CSASSRWGDQPQHF.

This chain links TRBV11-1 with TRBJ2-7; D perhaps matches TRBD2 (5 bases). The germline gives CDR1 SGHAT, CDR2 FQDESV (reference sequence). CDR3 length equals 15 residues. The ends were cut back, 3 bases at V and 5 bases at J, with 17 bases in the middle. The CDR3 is CASSFGLQATHEQYF. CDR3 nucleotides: TGTGCCAGCAGCTTCGGACTCCAAGCAACCCACGAGCAGTACTTC.

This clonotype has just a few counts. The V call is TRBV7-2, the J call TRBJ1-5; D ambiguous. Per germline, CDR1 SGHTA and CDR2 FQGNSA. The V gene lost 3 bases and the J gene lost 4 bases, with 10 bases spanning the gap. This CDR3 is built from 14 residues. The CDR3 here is CASSFGRANQPQHF. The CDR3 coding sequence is TGTGCCAGCAGCTTCGGACGGGCGAATCAGCCCCAGCATTTT.

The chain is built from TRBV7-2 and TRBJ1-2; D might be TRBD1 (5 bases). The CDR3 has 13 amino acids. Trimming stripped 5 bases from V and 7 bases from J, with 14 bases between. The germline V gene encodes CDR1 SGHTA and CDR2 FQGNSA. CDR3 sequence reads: CASSRDRDPGYTF. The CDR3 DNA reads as TGTGCCAGCAGCCGGGACCGTGACCCTGGCTACACCTTC.

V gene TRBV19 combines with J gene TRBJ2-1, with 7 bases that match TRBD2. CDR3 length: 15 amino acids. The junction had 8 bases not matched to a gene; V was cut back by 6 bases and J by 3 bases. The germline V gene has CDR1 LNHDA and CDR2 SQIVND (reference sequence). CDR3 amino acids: CASRPAGTGYNEQFF. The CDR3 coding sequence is TGTGCCAGTAGGCCAGCGGGAACGGGCTACAATGAGCAGTTCTTC. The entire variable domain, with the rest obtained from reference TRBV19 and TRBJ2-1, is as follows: DGGITQSPKYLFRKEGQNVTLSCEQNLNHDAMYWYRQDPGQGLRLIYYSQIVNDFQKGDIAEGYSVSREKKESFPLTVTSAQKNPTAFYLCASRPAGTGYNEQFFGPGTRLTVL.

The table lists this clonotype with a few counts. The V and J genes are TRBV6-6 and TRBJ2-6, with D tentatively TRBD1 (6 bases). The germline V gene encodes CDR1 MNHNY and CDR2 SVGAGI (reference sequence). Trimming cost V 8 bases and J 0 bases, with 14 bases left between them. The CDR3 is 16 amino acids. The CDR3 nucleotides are TGTGCCAGCTACCTTAGGGGACACTCTGGGGCCAACGTCCTGACTTTC. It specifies CASYLRGHSGANVLTF.

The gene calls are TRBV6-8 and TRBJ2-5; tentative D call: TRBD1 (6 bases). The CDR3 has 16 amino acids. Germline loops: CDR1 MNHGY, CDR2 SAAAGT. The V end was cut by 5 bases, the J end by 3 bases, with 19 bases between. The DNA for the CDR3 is TGTGCCAGCAGTCCCTTAGGGGGTAAGGGAGAAGAGACCCAGTACTTC. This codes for CASSPLGGKGEETQYF.

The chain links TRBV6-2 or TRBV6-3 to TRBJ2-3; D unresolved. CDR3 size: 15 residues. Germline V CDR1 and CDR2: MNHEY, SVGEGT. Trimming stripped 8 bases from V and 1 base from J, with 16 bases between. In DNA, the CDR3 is TGTGCCAGCTCCTCCCCCATAGCTGGCACAGATACGCAGTATTTT. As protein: CASSSPIAGTDTQYF.

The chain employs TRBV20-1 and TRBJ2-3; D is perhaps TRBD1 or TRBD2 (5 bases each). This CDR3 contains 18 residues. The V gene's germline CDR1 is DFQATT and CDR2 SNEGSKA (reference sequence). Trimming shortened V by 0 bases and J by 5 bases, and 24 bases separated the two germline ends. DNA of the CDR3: TGCAGTGCTAGAGATTTCTTGGGGGAGCTGGGGCGCGGAGATACGCAGTATTTT. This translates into CSARDFLGELGRGDTQYF.

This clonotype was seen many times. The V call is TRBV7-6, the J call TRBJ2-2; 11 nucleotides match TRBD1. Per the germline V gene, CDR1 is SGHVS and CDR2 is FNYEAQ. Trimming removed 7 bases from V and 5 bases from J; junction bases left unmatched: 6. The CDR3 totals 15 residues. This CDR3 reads CASTAGQGGTGELFF. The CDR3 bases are TGTGCCAGCACCGCGGGACAGGGGGGGACCGGGGAGCTGTTTTTT. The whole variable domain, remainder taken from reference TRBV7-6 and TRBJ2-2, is GAGVSQSPRYKVTKRGQDVALRCDPISGHVSLYWYRQALGQGPEFLTYFNYEAQQDKSGLPNDRFSAERPEGSISTLTIQRTEQRDSAMYRCASTAGQGGTGELFFGEGSRLTVL.

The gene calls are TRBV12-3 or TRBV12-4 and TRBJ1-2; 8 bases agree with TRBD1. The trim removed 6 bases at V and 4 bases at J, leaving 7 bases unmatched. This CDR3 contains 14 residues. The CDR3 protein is CASRDTGGSYGYTF. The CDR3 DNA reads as TGTGCCAGCAGGGACACAGGGGGAAGCTATGGCTACACCTTC.

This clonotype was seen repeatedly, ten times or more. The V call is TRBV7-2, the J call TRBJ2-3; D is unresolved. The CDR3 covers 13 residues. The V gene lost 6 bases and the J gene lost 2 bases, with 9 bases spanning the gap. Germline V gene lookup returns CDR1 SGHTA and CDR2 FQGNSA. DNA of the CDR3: TGTGCCAGCAGGGGCTATGCCACAGATACGCAGTATTTT. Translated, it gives CASRGYATDTQYF.

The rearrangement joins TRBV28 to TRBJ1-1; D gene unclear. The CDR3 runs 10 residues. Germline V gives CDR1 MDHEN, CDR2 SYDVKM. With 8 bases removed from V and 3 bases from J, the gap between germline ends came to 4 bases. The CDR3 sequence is CASGYTEAFF. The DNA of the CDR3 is TGTGCCAGCGGGTACACTGAAGCTTTCTTT.